In this sample, the clone carrying this TCR beta chain turned up once. Antigen specificity is unknown. Profiled with immunoSEQ multiplex PCR; TCRdb holds only in-frame clones, not every one. The table has more than 55,000 clones, around 87% seen once. These data belong to a study of OX40 agonist ivuxolimab in advanced cancers. At the level of the study: Eligibility admitted prior anti-PD-1, anti-PD-L1 or anti-CTLA-4 therapy; 40% had some.

Whole-study findings and limits: Low normalized clonal expansion also occurred in some nonresponding patients.

The sample was CD4+ or CD8+ T cells sorted from blood, taken in a trial of the OX40 agonist ivuxolimab. The receptor was isolated from an adult with an advanced solid tumor such as melanoma, head and neck, liver or kidney cancer.

CDR3 nucleotides: TGCGCCAGCAGCGATGGACACCTGAACACTGAAGCTTTCTTT. This gives the protein CASSDGHLNTEAFF. The chain joins TRBV5-1 to TRBJ1-1, with D possibly being TRBD1 (5 bases). V shed 4 bases and J shed 0 bases, with 10 bases lying between them. The CDR3 spans 14 residues. Germline loops: CDR1 SGHRS, CDR2 YFSETQ.